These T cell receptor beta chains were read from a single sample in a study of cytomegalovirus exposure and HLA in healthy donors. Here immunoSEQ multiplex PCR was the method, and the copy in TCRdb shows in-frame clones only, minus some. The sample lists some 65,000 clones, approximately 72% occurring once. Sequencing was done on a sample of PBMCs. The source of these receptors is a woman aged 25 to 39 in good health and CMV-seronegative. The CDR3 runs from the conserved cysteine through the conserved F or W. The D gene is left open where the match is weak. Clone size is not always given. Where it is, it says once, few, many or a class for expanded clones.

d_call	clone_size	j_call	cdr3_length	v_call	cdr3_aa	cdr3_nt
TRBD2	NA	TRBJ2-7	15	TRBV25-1	CASSDRLRGGYEQYF	TGTGCCAGCAGTGATCGTTTGCGGGGGGGCTACGAGCAGTACTTC
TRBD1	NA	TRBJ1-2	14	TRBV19	CASSTSTGAYGYTF	TGTGCCAGTAGTACTTCTACAGGGGCATATGGCTACACCTTC
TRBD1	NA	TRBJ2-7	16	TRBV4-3	CASSHSATGERYEQYF	TGCGCCAGCAGCCATTCGGCGACAGGGGAGCGGTACGAGCAGTACTTC
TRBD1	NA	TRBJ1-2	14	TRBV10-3	CAISGQGPNYGYTF	TGTGCCATCAGCGGACAGGGGCCTAACTATGGCTACACCTTC
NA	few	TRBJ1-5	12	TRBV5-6	CASSPSSGAQHF	TGTGCCAGCAGCCCTTCGAGCGGGGCCCAGCATTTT
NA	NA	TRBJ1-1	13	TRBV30	CAWRNRANTEAFF	TGTGCCTGGAGGAACAGGGCTAACACTGAAGCTTTCTTT
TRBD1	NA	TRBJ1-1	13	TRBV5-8	CASSSDRGAEAFF	TGTGCCAGCAGCTCGGACAGGGGCGCTGAAGCTTTCTTT
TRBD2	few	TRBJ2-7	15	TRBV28	CASSAGLAGAYEQYF	TGTGCCAGCAGTGCGGGACTAGCGGGGGCCTACGAGCAGTACTTC
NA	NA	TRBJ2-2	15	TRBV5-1	CASSLGTQGPGELFF	TGCGCCAGCAGCTTGGGAACCCAGGGCCCCGGGGAGCTGTTTTTT
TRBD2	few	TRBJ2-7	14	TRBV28	CASSPPSGDWEQYF	TGTGCCAGCAGTCCCCCTAGCGGGGATTGGGAGCAGTACTTC
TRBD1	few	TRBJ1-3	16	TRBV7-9	CASTQLEGAYGNTIYF	TGTGCCAGCACCCAACTAGAGGGGGCTTATGGAAACACCATATATTTT
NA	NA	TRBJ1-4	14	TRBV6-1	CASIDFGFGEKLFF	TGTGCCAGCATAGACTTTGGATTCGGCGAAAAACTGTTTTTT
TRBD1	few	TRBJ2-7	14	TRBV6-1	CASSDRTGYTEQYF	TGTGCCAGCAGTGATAGGACAGGATACACCGAGCAGTACTTC
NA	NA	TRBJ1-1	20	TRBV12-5	CASGLVVPVEQRGRNTEAFF	TGTGCTAGTGGTTTGGTGGTTCCCGTCGAGCAGCGGGGTCGGAACACTGAAGCTTTCTTT
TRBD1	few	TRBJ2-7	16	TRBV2	CASSKSLRDRAHEQYF	TGTGCCAGCAGCAAATCTCTGCGGGACAGGGCCCACGAGCAGTACTTC
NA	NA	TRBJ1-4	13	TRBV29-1	CSVGAATNEKLFF	TGCAGCGTTGGGGCAGCAACTAATGAAAAACTGTTTTTT
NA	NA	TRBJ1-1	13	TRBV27	CASSLGENTEAFF	TGTGCCAGCAGTTTAGGAGAGAACACTGAAGCTTTCTTT
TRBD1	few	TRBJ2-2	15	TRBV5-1	CASSSGTGSTGELFF	TGCGCCAGCAGCTCCGGGACAGGGAGCACCGGGGAGCTGTTTTTT
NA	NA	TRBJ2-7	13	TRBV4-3	CASSLRRSYEQYF	TGCGCCAGCAGCCTGCGACGGAGCTACGAGCAGTACTTC
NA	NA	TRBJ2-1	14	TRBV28	CASSWRGFGGEQFF	TGTGCCAGCAGTTGGAGAGGGTTCGGCGGTGAGCAGTTCTTC
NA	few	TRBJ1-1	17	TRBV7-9	CASSLARGGDPDTEAFF	TGTGCCAGCAGCTTAGCGAGGGGGGGCGATCCGGACACTGAAGCTTTCTTT
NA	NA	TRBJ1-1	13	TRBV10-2	CASLPTGNTEAFF	TGCGCCAGCCTCCCTACAGGGAACACTGAAGCTTTCTTT
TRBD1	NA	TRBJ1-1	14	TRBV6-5	CASSRDRGNTEAFF	TGTGCCAGCAGTCGGGACAGGGGGAACACTGAAGCTTTCTTT
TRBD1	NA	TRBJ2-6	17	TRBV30	CAWSAPGQGPGANVLTF	TGTGCCTGGAGTGCTCCGGGACAGGGCCCTGGGGCCAACGTCCTGACTTTC
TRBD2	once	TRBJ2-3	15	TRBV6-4	CASSEDSGGSDTQYF	TGTGCCAGCAGTGAAGATAGCGGGGGGTCTGATACGCAGTATTTT
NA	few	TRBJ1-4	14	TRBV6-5	CASGSLRVNEKLFF	TGTGCCAGCGGTTCACTCAGGGTTAATGAAAAACTGTTTTTT
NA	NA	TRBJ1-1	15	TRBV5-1	CASSLVGALDTEAFF	TGCGCCAGCAGCTTGGTGGGGGCGCTGGACACTGAAGCTTTCTTT
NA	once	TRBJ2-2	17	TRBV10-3	CAISEFPLTRETGELFF	TGTGCCATCAGTGAGTTCCCGCTTACCAGGGAAACCGGGGAGCTGTTTTTT
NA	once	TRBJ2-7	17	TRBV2	CASSFSPRGGDSYEQYF	TGTGCCAGCAGTTTTTCTCCTCGGGGAGGAGATTCCTACGAGCAGTACTTC
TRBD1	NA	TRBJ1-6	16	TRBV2	CASSLRTGVTNSPLHF	TGTGCCAGCAGTCTTCGGACAGGGGTCACCAATTCACCCCTCCACTTT
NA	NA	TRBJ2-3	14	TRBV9	CASSDKMYTDTQYF	TGTGCCAGCAGCGATAAAATGTACACAGATACGCAGTATTTT
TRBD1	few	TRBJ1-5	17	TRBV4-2	CASSLRQGAFGNQPQHF	TGTGCCAGCAGCCTCAGACAGGGGGCTTTTGGCAATCAGCCCCAGCATTTT
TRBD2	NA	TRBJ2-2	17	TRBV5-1	CASSPLGGLVDTGELFF	TGCGCCAGCAGCCCTCTCGGGGGGTTGGTTGACACCGGGGAGCTGTTTTTT
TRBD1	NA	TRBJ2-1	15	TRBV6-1	CASSPDRGSYNEQFF	TGTGCCAGCAGCCCCGACAGGGGGTCCTACAATGAGCAGTTCTTC
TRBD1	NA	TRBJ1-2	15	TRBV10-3	CAISSISTGVTGYNF	TGTGCCATCAGTTCTATCAGTACAGGGGTGACGGGCTACAACTTC
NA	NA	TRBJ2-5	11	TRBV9	CASKRGETQYF	TGTGCCAGCAAACGGGGTGAGACCCAGTACTTC
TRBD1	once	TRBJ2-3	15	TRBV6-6	CASRLDRGSADTQYF	TGTGCCAGCAGACTGGACAGGGGGAGTGCAGATACGCAGTATTTT
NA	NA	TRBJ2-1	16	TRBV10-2	CASSESTRTGVGEQFF	TGCGCCAGCAGTGAGTCGACTAGGACGGGGGTAGGTGAGCAGTTCTTC
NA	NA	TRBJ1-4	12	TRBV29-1	CSGRVGGEKLFF	TGCAGCGGACGGGTTGGAGGTGAAAAACTGTTTTTT
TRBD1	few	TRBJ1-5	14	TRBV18	CASSSTGVNQPQHF	TGTGCCAGCTCATCAACAGGGGTCAATCAGCCCCAGCATTTT
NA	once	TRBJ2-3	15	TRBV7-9	CASSSTQVPTDTQYF	TGTGCCAGCAGCAGTACACAGGTACCGACAGATACGCAGTATTTT
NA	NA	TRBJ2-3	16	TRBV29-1	CSVVRPPRGSGDTQYF	TGCAGCGTTGTTCGCCCCCCCCGGGGTAGTGGAGATACGCAGTATTTT
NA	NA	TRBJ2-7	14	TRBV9	CASSVGVGTYEQYF	TGTGCCAGCAGCGTAGGAGTCGGGACCTACGAGCAGTACTTC
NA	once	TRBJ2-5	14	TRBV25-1	CASSESWAQETQYF	TGTGCCAGCAGTGAATCATGGGCCCAAGAGACCCAGTACTTC
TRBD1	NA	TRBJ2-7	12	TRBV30	CAWETGAYEQYF	TGTGCCTGGGAGACAGGGGCCTACGAGCAGTACTTC
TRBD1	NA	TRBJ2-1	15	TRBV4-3	CASSQPGQGGNEQFF	TGCGCCAGCAGCCAGCCGGGACAGGGGGGCAATGAGCAGTTCTTC